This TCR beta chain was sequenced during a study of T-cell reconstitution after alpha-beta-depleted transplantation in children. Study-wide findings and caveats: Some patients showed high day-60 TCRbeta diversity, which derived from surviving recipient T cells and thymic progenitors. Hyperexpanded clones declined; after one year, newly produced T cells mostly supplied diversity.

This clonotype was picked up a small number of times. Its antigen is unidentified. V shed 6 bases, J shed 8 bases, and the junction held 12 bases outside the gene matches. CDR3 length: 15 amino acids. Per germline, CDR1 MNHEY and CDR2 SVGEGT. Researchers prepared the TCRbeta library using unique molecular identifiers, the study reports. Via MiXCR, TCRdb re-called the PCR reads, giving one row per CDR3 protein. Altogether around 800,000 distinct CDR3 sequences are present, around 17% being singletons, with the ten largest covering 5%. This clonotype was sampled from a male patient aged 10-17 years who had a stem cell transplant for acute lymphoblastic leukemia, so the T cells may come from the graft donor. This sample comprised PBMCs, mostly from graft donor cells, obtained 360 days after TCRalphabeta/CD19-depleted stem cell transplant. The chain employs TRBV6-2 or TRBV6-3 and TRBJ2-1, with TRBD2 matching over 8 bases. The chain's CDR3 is CASSPLGLVGHEQFF. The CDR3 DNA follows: TGTGCCAGCAGCCCCTTGGGACTAGTAGGGCATGAGCAGTTCTTC.